The sample holds many counts of the clone carrying this T cell receptor beta chain. Antigen unknown. The data were obtained in a study of regulatory T cells in long-lasting Graves disease. At the level of the study: Antithyroid drug exposure in newly diagnosed Graves' patients had lasted under 3 months.

CDR3-region Arm-PCR and iRepertoire HTBI primers produced the TCR beta libraries. From the multiplex PCR reads, TCRdb called clonotypes with MiXCR, one entry per CDR3 protein. The data show a few hundred thousand distinct CDR3 sequences, with about 17% seen just once and about 20% held by the top ten. The germline V and J ends were trimmed by 2 bases and 2 bases, with 10 bases remaining between them. CDR1 is MNHEY and CDR2 is SVGAGI in the germline V gene. This CDR3 has 14 amino acids. Time point described: newly diagnosed GD, antithyroid drugs for less than 3 months. PBMC-extracted RNA yielded the TCR library. EDTA tubes held 7 to 9 milliliters of peripheral blood from each patient. Regarding the study as a whole: With persistent disease, TRBV28, TRBJ1-2 and TRBJ2-5 were the favored segments. TCR diversity was lower in persistent Graves' patients than in newly diagnosed ones.

The clonotype comes from a female donor with Graves disease. Specimen: peripheral blood mononuclear cells (PBMCs), collected at new diagnosis, from a patient treated with antithyroid drugs. V usage is TRBV6-5 and J usage is TRBJ2-7, with D perhaps TRBD1 (5 bases). CDR3 sequence: CASSYVDSAYEQYF. The CDR3, as DNA: TGTGCCAGCAGTTACGTTGACAGTGCCTACGAGCAGTACTTC.